A single sample gave rise to the 4 T cell receptor beta chains below, sequenced in a study of CD8+ T cells in alopecia areata. Treatment denoted: oral pan-JAK inhibitor, 5-10 mg twice daily. Isolated RNA was reverse transcribed into cDNA used as the sequencing template. Libraries were prepared by immunoSEQ multiplex PCR; TCRdb keeps only in-frame clonotypes and omits some of them. Among roughly 220,000 clones, under 70% were seen once, and the ten largest hold around 1.3%. The specimen comprised CD4+ T cells sorted from blood, sampled at roughly week 45, from a patient treated with tofacitinib. The receptors originated from a human donor with alopecia areata.

This chain joins TRBV4-3 and TRBJ2-1; D may be TRBD1 or TRBD2 (5 bases each). Between the trimmed V and J ends, which lost 4 bases and 0 bases, there was a span of 13 bases. This CDR3 region has 16 residues. Germline lookup yields CDR1 LGHNA and CDR2 YSLEER. The CDR3, as DNA: TGCGCCAGCAGCCCGGAACGGGGCCTCTCCTACAATGAGCAGTTCTTC. It specifies CASSPERGLSYNEQFF.

The chain combines TRBV15 with TRBJ2-3; TRBD1 or TRBD2 may be the D gene (5 bases each). The CDR3 sequence is 14 residues long. Per germline, CDR1 LNHNV and CDR2 YYDKDF (reference sequence). V was clipped by 5 bases and J by 1 base, with 10 bases between them. Written as DNA, the CDR3 is TGTGCCACCAGCTTGGGACGTCGCACAGATACGCAGTATTTT. This sequence encodes CATSLGRRTDTQYF.

This clone turned up a few times. The chain recombines TRBV4-2 with TRBJ2-6; D not certain. This CDR3 contains 16 residues. Germline lookup yields CDR1 LGHNA and CDR2 YNFKEQ. Trimming stripped 1 base from V and 13 bases from J, with 20 bases between. The CDR3: CASSQAGQRAARVLTF. In DNA, the CDR3 is TGTGCCAGCAGCCAAGCTGGTCAGAGAGCCGCGAGGGTCCTGACTTTC.

The chain couples TRBV2 to TRBJ1-4; TRBD1 might be the D (5 bases). Trimming removed 7 bases from V and 10 bases from J, with 16 bases in between. The germline V gene has CDR1 SNHLY and CDR2 FYNNEI. The CDR3 runs 13 residues. The CDR3 coding sequence is TGTGCCAGCACCCCAGAGAGGGACGGAAAACTGTTTTTT. Residues: CASTPERDGKLFF. Full variable domain (outside the CDR3, taken from reference TRBV2 and TRBJ1-4): EPEVTQTPSHQVTQMGQEVILRCVPISNHLYFYWYRQILGQKVEFLVSFYNNEISEKSEIFDDQFSVERPDGSNFTLKIRSTKLEDSAMYFCASTPERDGKLFFGSGTQLSVL.